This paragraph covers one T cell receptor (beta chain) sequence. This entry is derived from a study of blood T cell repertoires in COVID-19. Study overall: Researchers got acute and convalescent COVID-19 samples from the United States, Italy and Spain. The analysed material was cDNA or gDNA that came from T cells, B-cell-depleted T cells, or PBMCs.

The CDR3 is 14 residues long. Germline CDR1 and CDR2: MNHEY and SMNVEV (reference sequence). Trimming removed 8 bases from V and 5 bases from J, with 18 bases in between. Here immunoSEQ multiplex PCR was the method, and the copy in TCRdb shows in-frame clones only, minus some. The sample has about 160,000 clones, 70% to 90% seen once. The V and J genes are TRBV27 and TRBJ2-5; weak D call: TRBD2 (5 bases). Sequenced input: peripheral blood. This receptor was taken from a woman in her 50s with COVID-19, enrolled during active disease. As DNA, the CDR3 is TGTGCCAGCGGGCAGGACGCCGGGGTCGAGACCCAGTACTTC. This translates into CASGQDAGVETQYF.